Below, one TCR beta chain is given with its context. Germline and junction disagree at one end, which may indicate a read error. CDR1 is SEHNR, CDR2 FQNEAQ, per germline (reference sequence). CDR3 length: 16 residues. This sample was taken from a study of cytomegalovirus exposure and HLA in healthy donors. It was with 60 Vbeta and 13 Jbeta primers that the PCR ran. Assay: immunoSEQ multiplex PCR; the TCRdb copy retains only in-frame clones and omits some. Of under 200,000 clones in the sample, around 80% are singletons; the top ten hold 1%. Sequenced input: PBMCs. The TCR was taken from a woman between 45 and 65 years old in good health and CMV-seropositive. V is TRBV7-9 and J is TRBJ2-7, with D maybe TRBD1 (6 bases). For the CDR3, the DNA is TGTTCCAGCAGCTTAGCGCTAGGCACTAAGGGGGACGAGCAGTACTTC. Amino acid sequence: CSSSLALGTKGDEQYF.